This TCR beta chain is from a study of blood T cell repertoires in COVID-19. Method: immunoSEQ multiplex PCR; TCRdb's copy keeps in-frame clones and lacks some. The sample carries 300,000 to 500,000 clones, 70% to 90% recorded once. Germline V gene sequence: CDR1 MGHRA, CDR2 YSYEKL. Trimming took 1 base from V and 2 from J, leaving 8 bases between them. This CDR3 has 15 residues. This clonotype originated in a woman aged 25 to 39 with acute COVID-19. The rearrangement uses TRBV4-1 and TRBJ1-4; D unclear. The sample taken for sequencing was PBMCs or T cells enriched from blood (not recorded which). The CDR3 reads CASSQVPGTNEKLFF. As DNA, the CDR3 is TGCGCCAGCAGCCAAGTGCCCGGGACTAATGAAAAACTGTTTTTT.